This TCR beta chain is from a study of cytomegalovirus exposure and HLA in healthy donors. Study-wide background: Caucasian-associated ancestry cluster membership applied to approximately 81% of under 450 genotyped donors.

The CDR3 runs to 14 residues. From germline, CDR1 is SGHTA and CDR2 FQGTGA. Deletions cut 1 base from V and 5 bases from J, with 11 bases between. Study results and limitations: There were around 160 TCR beta chains listed as cytomegalovirus-associated. Later analysis identified a missense DCLRE1C variant that was linked to TCR beta V- and J-gene trimming.

About this clone itself: Antigen: not known.

PCR used 60 Vbeta primers and 13 Jbeta primers. Per the original data handling: In a later analysis, roughly 86 million unique TCR beta chains included roughly 11 million shared by two or more donors. The repertoire was sequenced with immunoSEQ multiplex PCR; TCRdb's copy has only in-frame clones and lacks some. V, J and clone size derive from that table, while D and trimming were established from the DNA sequence. Of under 200,000 clones in the sample, roughly 90% were seen once. The TCR was taken from a boy aged 2 to 10 in good health and CMV-seronegative. The chain joins TRBV7-3 to TRBJ2-5, with a tentative D call TRBD2 (5 bases). Sequenced material: PBMCs. This CDR3 reads CASSLKDGEETQYF. The CDR3 nucleotides read TGTGCCAGCAGCTTAAAGGACGGGGAGGAGACCCAGTACTTC.